Listed below are T cell receptor beta chains from one sample, sequenced in a study of OX40 agonist ivuxolimab in advanced cancers. TCRdb keeps only in-frame clones here, not all; method: immunoSEQ multiplex PCR. The sample holds 75,000 to 95,000 clones, 80% to 90% seen once. The sequenced sample was CD4+ or CD8+ T cells sorted from blood, obtained in a trial of the OX40 agonist ivuxolimab. Receptors originate from an adult with an advanced solid tumor such as melanoma, head and neck, liver or kidney cancer. The conserved cysteine and the conserved F or W are not part of the CDR3 here. Size is stated for part of the rows, as once, few or many counts, or as a class when the clone is expanded.

v_call: TRBV7-7; clone_size: -; cdr3_aa: ASSFDRGRETQY
v_call: TRBV6-1; clone_size: -; cdr3_aa: ASSGGGSYNEQF
v_call: TRBV25-1; clone_size: -; cdr3_aa: ASSLAGGSYEQY
v_call: TRBV4-2; clone_size: -; cdr3_aa: ASSQGESSHEQY
v_call: TRBV6-6; clone_size: -; cdr3_aa: ASRTPLGLGTDTQY
v_call: TRBV15; clone_size: -; cdr3_aa: ATSSYGTDASGANVLT
v_call: TRBV30; clone_size: few; cdr3_aa: AWSVDYTGELF
v_call: TRBV30; clone_size: -; cdr3_aa: AWRAKTSGMNEQF
v_call: TRBV9; clone_size: -; cdr3_aa: ASSANYNSPLH
v_call: TRBV11-2; clone_size: -; cdr3_aa: ASSLVLGGAYNEQF
v_call: TRBV11-2; clone_size: -; cdr3_aa: ASSSGTTFNEQF
v_call: TRBV7-2; clone_size: -; cdr3_aa: ASSATGPSSYT
v_call: TRBV7-2; clone_size: once; cdr3_aa: ASSLQSGPGNTIY
v_call: TRBV5-1; clone_size: -; cdr3_aa: ASSSRDPLRETQY
v_call: TRBV6-5; clone_size: -; cdr3_aa: ASRGQGARGYT
v_call: TRBV29-1; clone_size: -; cdr3_aa: SVEPGRGQETQY
v_call: TRBV9; clone_size: -; cdr3_aa: ASSVEPRTGGAGGYT
v_call: TRBV28; clone_size: -; cdr3_aa: ASSLRYGNTIY